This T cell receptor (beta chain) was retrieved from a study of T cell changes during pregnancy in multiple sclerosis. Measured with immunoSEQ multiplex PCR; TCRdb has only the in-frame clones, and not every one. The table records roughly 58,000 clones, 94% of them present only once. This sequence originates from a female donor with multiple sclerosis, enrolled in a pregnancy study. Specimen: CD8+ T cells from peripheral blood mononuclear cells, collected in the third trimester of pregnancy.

Written as DNA, the CDR3 is TGTGCCAGCAGCCCCTCTCCAGTGAGGGTCGGAAAAGGTGAAGCTTTCTTT. The encoded protein is CASSPSPVRVGKGEAFF. This sequence joins TRBV11-2 and TRBJ1-1, with D hard to call. The CDR3 extends over 17 amino acids. The germline CDR1 and CDR2 sequences are SGHAT and FQNNGV. V shed 5 bases and J shed 7 bases, with 26 bases lying between them.